The 31 T cell receptor beta chains reported below all come from one sample, sequenced in a study of T-cell reconstitution after alpha-beta-depleted transplantation in children. Unique molecular identifiers were incorporated into the prepared TCRbeta library. TCRdb ran MiXCR on the PCR reads and lists one entry per CDR3 protein. Of approximately 130,000 distinct CDR3 sequences listed, 9.7% are singletons. The sequencing here drew on PBMCs, mostly from graft donor cells, taken 180 days after TCRalphabeta/CD19-depleted stem cell transplant. The source of these receptors is a girl under three years old who had a stem cell transplant for combined immunodeficiency, so the T cells may come from the graft donor.

In its sample, this clonotype was seen a few times. The chain is built from TRBV28 and TRBJ2-7; 7 nucleotides match TRBD1. This CDR3 comprises 14 residues. V lost 1 base and J lost 2; bases outside the gene matches: 2. Germline CDR1 is MDHEN and CDR2 is SYDVKM. The CDR3 is CASSLFGTAYEQYF. Here the CDR3 DNA reads TGTGCCAGCAGTTTATTCGGGACAGCCTACGAGCAGTACTTC.

The V gene is TRBV11-2, the J gene TRBJ2-7, with 9 positions matching TRBD2. V lost 2 bases to trimming and J lost 5 bases; unmatched junction nucleotides: 16. CDR3 length: 18 amino acids. CDR1 and CDR2 from the germline V gene are SGHAT and FQNNGV. CDR3 bases: TGTGCCAGCAGCTTACCTCAAGCGGGGGGCCTAAAAAGGGACGAGCAGTACTTC. This sequence encodes CASSLPQAGGLKRDEQYF.

This clonotype was observed a few times. The gene calls are TRBV7-2 and TRBJ2-5; no firm D call. The V end lost 5 bases, the J end lost 3 bases, and 22 bases lay between the germline ends. CDR1 is SGHTA, CDR2 FQGNSA, per germline. CDR3 size: 17 residues. The CDR3 nucleotides read TGTGCCAGCAGCCCAAAGGTCGATCGACTTCCCAAAGAGACCCAGTACTTC. This gives the protein CASSPKVDRLPKETQYF.

J is TRBJ2-2 and V is TRBV19; 10 bases fit TRBD1. CDR3 length: 16 amino acids. The trim removed 3 bases at V and 5 bases at J, leaving 6 bases unmatched. The germline gives CDR1 LNHDA, CDR2 SQIVND (reference sequence). The CDR3 DNA reads TGTGCCAGTAGTATGGGGGACAGGGGATGGACCGGGGAGCTGTTTTTT. Translation gives CASSMGDRGWTGELFF.

This clonotype was detected a few times. This rearrangement joins TRBV7-2 to TRBJ2-2, with 15 positions matching TRBD2. Germline CDR1 reads SGHTA; CDR2 reads FQGNSA. CDR3 size: 21 residues. V shed 0 bases, J shed 0 bases, and the junction held 8 bases outside the gene matches. In nucleotides, the CDR3 is TGTGCCAGCAGCTTAGCGATTGGACTAGCGGGGGGGAATTCGAACACCGGGGAGCTGTTTTTT. It yields the protein CASSLAIGLAGGNSNTGELFF.

The table lists this clonotype with many counts. This chain uses TRBV5-1 with TRBJ2-2; TRBD2 matches at 8 bases. The CDR3 sequence is 14 residues long. V lost 1 base and J lost 16; bases outside the gene matches: 12. CDR1 is SGHRS and CDR2 is YFSETQ in the germline V gene. This chain's CDR3 is CASSLSSGSLEKFF. CDR3 in DNA: TGCGCCAGCAGCTTGTCGAGCGGGAGCCTCGAGAAGTTTTTT.

The V and J genes are TRBV6-5 and TRBJ2-7; the match to TRBD1 covers 7 bases. CDR3 length: 15 amino acids. Germline-derived CDR1 and CDR2 are MNHEY and SVGAGI. V was clipped by 2 bases and J by 7 bases; unmatched bases: 11. CDR3 region: CASSYGDSLVGEQYF. CDR3 bases: TGTGCCAGCAGTTACGGGGACAGCCTGGTGGGGGAGCAGTACTTC.

The chain recombines TRBV10-3 with TRBJ2-1, with TRBD2 identical over 9 bases. The CDR3 is 15 residues long. The germline gives CDR1 ENHRY, CDR2 SYGVKD. With 7 bases clipped from V and 6 bases from J, the junction kept 10 bases outside the gene matches. The DNA for the CDR3 is TGTGCCATCAAGCCCGAAGGCGGGGGGGCCAATGAGCAGTTCTTC. This sequence encodes CAIKPEGGGANEQFF.

This clonotype showed up just a few times. This chain joins TRBV7-3 and TRBJ2-3, with TRBD2 matching over 7 bases. Germline CDR1 SGHTA, CDR2 FQGTGA. The trim removed 2 bases at V and 4 bases at J, leaving 9 bases unmatched. The CDR3 contains 16 residues. CDR3 loop: CASSLLGLPPSDTQYF. CDR3 DNA: TGTGCCAGCAGCTTATTGGGACTACCGCCTTCAGATACGCAGTATTTT. Complete variable domain (other parts from reference TRBV7-3 and TRBJ2-3): GAGVSQTPSNKVTEKGKYVELRCDPISGHTALYWYRQSLGQGPEFLIYFQGTGAADDSGLPNDRFFAVRPEGSVSTLKIQRTERGDSAVYLCASSLLGLPPSDTQYFGPGTRLTVL.

This clonotype came up a few times. The chain joins TRBV27 to TRBJ2-1; 9 bases map to TRBD2. V was pared by 5 bases and J by 12 bases, with 23 bases of the junction left unmatched. The CDR3 has 18 residues. CDR1 and CDR2 (germline): MNHEY, SMNVEV (reference sequence). In nucleotides, the CDR3 is TGTGCCAGCAGTGAGAGCGGGAGGACCAAACTTTACAATGAGTGGCAGTTCTTC. It codes for CASSESGRTKLYNEWQFF.

V usage is TRBV5-1 and J usage is TRBJ2-1; D may be TRBD1 or TRBD2 (5 bases each). V was cut by 4 bases and J by 1 base, with 15 bases left in between. Germline-derived CDR1 and CDR2 are SGHRS and YFSETQ. The CDR3 contains 16 residues. The CDR3 DNA reads TGCGCCAGCAGCCACGGGACCACCCCTTCCTACAATGAGCAGTTCTTC. Amino acid sequence: CASSHGTTPSYNEQFF.

Many counts were recorded for this clonotype. The chain combines TRBV12-3 or TRBV12-4 with TRBJ1-1; D is perhaps TRBD1 (6 bases). V dropped 5 bases and J dropped 4 bases, with 17 bases sitting between them. The CDR3 runs 15 residues. The CDR3 reads CASSTPQGHRTEAFF. In nucleotides, the CDR3 is TGTGCCAGCAGTACCCCACAGGGCCACCGCACTGAAGCTTTCTTT.

The rearrangement joins TRBV9 to TRBJ2-7; no reliable D call. This CDR3 has 14 amino acids. Germline loops: CDR1 SGDLS, CDR2 YYNGEE. V was pared by 2 bases and J by 6 bases, with 15 bases between. The CDR3 is CASSVLSNHGEQYF. The CDR3 region has the DNA TGTGCCAGCAGCGTCCTTAGCAATCACGGCGAGCAGTACTTC.

The chain is built from TRBV4-3 and TRBJ2-7; D is ambiguous. V lost 1 base to trimming and J lost 7 bases, with 17 bases between them. Germline lookup yields CDR1 LGHNA and CDR2 YSLEER. The CDR3 loop spans 15 amino acids. CDR3 DNA: TGCGCCAGCAGCCAAGGGGCGTCTCTGGGTGGGGAGCAGTACTTC. Translation: CASSQGASLGGEQYF.

This clonotype was counted a few times. The V and J genes are TRBV6-5 and TRBJ2-3; D is uncertain. The V end was cut by 5 bases, the J end by 2 bases, with 2 bases between. This CDR3 is 11 amino acids long. Germline CDR1 reads MNHEY; CDR2 reads SVGAGI. The CDR3 spells CASSHTDTQYF. CDR3 DNA sequence: TGTGCCAGCAGTCACACAGATACGCAGTATTTT.

This rearrangement joins TRBV29-1 to TRBJ2-1; 9 bases map to TRBD2. The germline gives CDR1 SQVTM, CDR2 ANQGSEA. There are 14 residues in the CDR3. V shed 6 bases, J shed 4 bases, and the junction held 7 bases outside the gene matches. The CDR3 reads CSVGRLAAYNEQFF. CDR3 nucleotides: TGCAGCGTCGGCAGACTAGCGGCTTACAATGAGCAGTTCTTC.

This clonotype was picked up a small number of times. This chain uses TRBV29-1 with TRBJ1-2; a weak D match, TRBD1 (6 bases). CDR3 length: 14 amino acids. Germline V gene data show CDR1 as SQVTM and CDR2 as ANQGSEA. V was pared by 1 base and J by 3 bases, with 12 bases between. The CDR3 reads CSVEVPTGYYGYTF. The CDR3, as DNA: TGCAGCGTTGAAGTCCCTACAGGGTACTATGGCTACACCTTC.

The chain has TRBV20-1 and TRBJ2-1, with 9 bases matching TRBD2. V dropped 2 bases and J dropped 9; count of bases not matched to a gene: 11. CDR1 and CDR2 (germline): DFQATT, SNEGSKA (reference sequence). The CDR3 is 15 residues long. CDR3 DNA: TGCAGTGCTAGATTACGGGGTAGCGGGGGCTTTGAGCAGTTCTTC. It yields the protein CSARLRGSGGFEQFF.

This clonotype was recorded a few times. The chain has TRBV20-1 and TRBJ2-7; D unresolved. Germline V CDR1 and CDR2: DFQATT, SNEGSKA (reference sequence). Trimming took 7 bases from V and 0 from J, leaving 13 bases between them. The CDR3 contains 13 residues. The CDR3 region has the DNA TGCAGTGGCATGCGGATTAGCTCCTACGAGCAGTACTTC. Its translation: CSGMRISSYEQYF.

This clonotype was seen more than once but under ten times. The genes are TRBV12-3 or TRBV12-4 and TRBJ2-2, with TRBD2 identical over 8 bases. Trimming took 5 bases from V and 3 from J; bases not matched to a gene: 5. The CDR3 has 15 amino acids. As DNA, the CDR3 is TGTGCCAGCAGTCCCCTAGCGGGCCACACCGGGGAGCTGTTTTTT. The encoded protein is CASSPLAGHTGELFF.

A word on this clonotype: Lacking the conserved final phenylalanine or tryptophan, this CDR3 likely reflects a read error. The chain combines TRBV7-3 with TRBJ2-1, with a possible D match to TRBD2 (5 bases). Germline-derived CDR1 and CDR2 are SGHTA and FQGTGA. The V end lost 2 bases, the J end lost 2 bases, and 16 bases lay between the germline ends. The CDR3 sequence is 17 residues long. This CDR3 reads CASSLFSPAVTYNEQFL. For the CDR3, the DNA is TGTGCCAGCAGCTTATTTTCTCCAGCGGTAACCTACAATGAGCAGTTCTTG.

The V and J genes are TRBV20-1 and TRBJ2-1; TRBD1 matches 9 bases. The germline gives CDR1 DFQATT, CDR2 SNEGSKA (reference sequence). V trimming: 1 base; J trimming: 1 base; junction bases outside the gene matches: 14. There are 19 residues in the CDR3. The CDR3 bases are TGCAGTGCTAGAGGAATGGGACAGGGACCCCGGCCATCCTACAATGAGCAGTTCTTC. Translation gives CSARGMGQGPRPSYNEQFF.

This chain links TRBV7-2 with TRBJ2-7, with D perhaps matching TRBD2 (6 bases). Per the germline V gene, CDR1 is SGHTA and CDR2 is FQGNSA. V was trimmed by 6 bases and J by 0 bases, leaving 12 bases between them. The CDR3 runs to 14 residues. The CDR3 is CASRRGVGSYEQYF. The CDR3, as DNA: TGTGCCAGCAGGCGGGGTGTAGGCTCCTACGAGCAGTACTTC.

The chain recombines TRBV5-1 with TRBJ1-1; the D gene is possibly TRBD1 (5 bases). V was cut by 4 bases and J by 4 bases, with 17 bases left in between. CDR3 length: 15 amino acids. The V gene's germline CDR1 is SGHRS and CDR2 YFSETQ. For the CDR3, the DNA is TGCGCCAGCAGCCCGGAAGGGGTCGGGGGCACTGAAGCTTTCTTT. It is translated as CASSPEGVGGTEAFF.

This clonotype was recorded many times. V is TRBV4-3 and J is TRBJ2-1; a weak D match, TRBD2 (6 bases). Trimming cost V 1 base and J 7 bases, with 11 bases left between them. CDR3 length equals 14 residues. The germline V gene encodes CDR1 LGHNA and CDR2 YSLEER. CDR3 amino acids: CASSQARLENEQFF. In DNA form, the CDR3 reads TGCGCCAGCAGCCAAGCGCGACTAGAAAATGAGCAGTTCTTC.

The J gene is TRBJ1-5, the V gene TRBV5-1; weak D call: TRBD1 (6 bases). The CDR3 spans 21 residues. Germline CDR1 SGHRS, CDR2 YFSETQ. V lost 0 bases, J lost 0 bases, and 25 bases lay in between. The CDR3 DNA sequence: TGCGCCAGCAGCTTGGACATGGTGCAGGGGAAACCGATGTATAGCAATCAGCCCCAGCATTTT. Translated: CASSLDMVQGKPMYSNQPQHF.

This clonotype was observed many times. The chain combines TRBV10-3 with TRBJ1-5; D not certain. The CDR3 loop spans 15 amino acids. Germline-derived CDR1 and CDR2 are ENHRY and SYGVKD. V was clipped by 6 bases and J by 0 bases, with 12 bases between them. CDR3 in DNA: TGTGCCATCAGCCAGACGGGCACTAGCAATCAGCCCCAGCATTTT. As protein: CAISQTGTSNQPQHF.

The CDR3 DNA reads as TGTGCCAGCAGCTCGACCCCGGACCCCTACAATGAGCAGTTCTTC. It codes for CASSSTPDPYNEQFF. The chain carries TRBV5-4 and TRBJ2-1; D gene ambiguous. The CDR3 totals 15 residues. CDR1 and CDR2 (germline): SGHNT, YYREEE (reference sequence). V shed 3 bases and J shed 2 bases, with 12 bases lying between them.

V gene TRBV29-1 combines with J gene TRBJ1-2, with D uncertain. This CDR3 region has 14 residues. Trimming shortened V by 4 bases and J by 4 bases, and 16 bases separated the two germline ends. In germline, CDR1 is SQVTM, CDR2 ANQGSEA. The CDR3, as DNA: TGCAGCGTTGGGAAGGGAGGGAACTCCTATGGCTACACCTTC. It codes for CSVGKGGNSYGYTF.

This clonotype was found a few times. The chain uses TRBV29-1 and TRBJ1-1; 12 nucleotides agree with TRBD1. V dropped 6 bases and J dropped 1; count of bases not matched to a gene: 6. This CDR3 comprises 15 residues. The germline gives CDR1 SQVTM, CDR2 ANQGSEA. The CDR3 loop reads CSVGDRGLGNTEAFF. The CDR3 bases are TGCAGCGTCGGGGACAGGGGGCTGGGGAACACTGAAGCTTTCTTT.

The chain couples TRBV5-5 to TRBJ2-7; 8 positions match TRBD1. Per the germline V gene, CDR1 is SGHKS and CDR2 is YYEKEE (reference sequence). V was clipped by 0 bases and J by 3 bases; unmatched bases: 5. There are 15 residues in the CDR3. The CDR3 loop is CASSLETGVFYEQYF. CDR3 sequence (DNA): TGTGCCAGCAGCTTGGAGACAGGGGTTTTCTACGAGCAGTACTTC. The whole variable domain, remainder taken from reference TRBV5-5 and TRBJ2-7, is DAGVTQSPTHLIKTRGQQVTLRCSPISGHKSVSWYQQVLGQGPQFIFQYYEKEERGRGNFPDRFSARQFPNYSSELNVNALLLGDSALYLCASSLETGVFYEQYFGPGTRLTVT.